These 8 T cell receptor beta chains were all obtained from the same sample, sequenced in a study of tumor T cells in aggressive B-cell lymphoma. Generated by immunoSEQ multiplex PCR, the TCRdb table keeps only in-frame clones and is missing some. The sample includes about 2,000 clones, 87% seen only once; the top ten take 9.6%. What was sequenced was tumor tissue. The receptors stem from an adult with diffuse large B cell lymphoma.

The DNA of the CDR3 is TGTGCCAGCAGCTTCGGGGAGAGGGAGCAGTACTTC. This sequence encodes CASSFGEREQYF. The chain carries TRBV7-9 and TRBJ2-7; D is perhaps TRBD2 (5 bases). The length of the CDR3 is 12 residues. CDR1 SEHNR and CDR2 FQNEAQ come from the germline V gene (reference sequence). Trimming shortened V by 3 bases and J by 7 bases, and 10 bases separated the two germline ends.

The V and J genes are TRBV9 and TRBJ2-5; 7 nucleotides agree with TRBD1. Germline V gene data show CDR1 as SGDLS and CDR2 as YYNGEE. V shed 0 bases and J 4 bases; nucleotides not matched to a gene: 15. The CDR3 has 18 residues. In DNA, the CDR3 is TGTGCCAGCAGCGTAGGTGTCCGTGAGGGGGCCCATTTAGAGACCCAGTACTTC. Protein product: CASSVGVREGAHLETQYF.

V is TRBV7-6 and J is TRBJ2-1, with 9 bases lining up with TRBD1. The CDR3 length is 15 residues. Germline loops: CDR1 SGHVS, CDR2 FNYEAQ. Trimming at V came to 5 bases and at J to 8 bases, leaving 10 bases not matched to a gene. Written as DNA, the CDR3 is TGTGCCAGCAGCGGTACGGACAGGGGAAGGGATGAGCAGTTCTTC. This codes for CASSGTDRGRDEQFF.

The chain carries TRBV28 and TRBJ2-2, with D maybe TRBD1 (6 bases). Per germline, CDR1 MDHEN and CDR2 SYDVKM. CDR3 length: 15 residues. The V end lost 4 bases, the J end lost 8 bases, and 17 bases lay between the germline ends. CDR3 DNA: TGTGCCAGCAGTTACGGCCAGGGGAGAAGAGGGGAGCTGTTTTTT. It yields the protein CASSYGQGRRGELFF.

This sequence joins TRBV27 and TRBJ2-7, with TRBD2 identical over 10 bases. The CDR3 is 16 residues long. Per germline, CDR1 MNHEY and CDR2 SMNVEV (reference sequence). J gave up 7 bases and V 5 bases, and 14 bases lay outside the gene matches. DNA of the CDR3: TGTGCCAGCAGTCCCTTGCAACTAGCGGGGCCTATGGAGCAGTACTTC. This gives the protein CASSPLQLAGPMEQYF.

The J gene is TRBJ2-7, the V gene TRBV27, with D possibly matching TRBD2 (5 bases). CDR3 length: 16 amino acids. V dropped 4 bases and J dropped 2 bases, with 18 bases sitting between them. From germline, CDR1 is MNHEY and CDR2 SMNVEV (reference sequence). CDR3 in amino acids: CASSSPSGFKTYEQYF. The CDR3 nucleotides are TGTGCCAGCAGTTCCCCCTCGGGATTTAAGACCTACGAGCAGTACTTC.

This CDR3 is CASSLSGGGQPQHF. The CDR3 region has the DNA TGCGCCAGCAGCTTGTCAGGGGGCGGGCAGCCCCAGCATTTT. V usage is TRBV5-1 and J usage is TRBJ1-5; 8 bases match TRBD1. Looked up from germline, CDR1 is SGHRS and CDR2 is YFSETQ. Germline trimming cut 1 base from V and 7 bases from J; bases unmatched to any gene: 4. This CDR3 spans 14 amino acids.

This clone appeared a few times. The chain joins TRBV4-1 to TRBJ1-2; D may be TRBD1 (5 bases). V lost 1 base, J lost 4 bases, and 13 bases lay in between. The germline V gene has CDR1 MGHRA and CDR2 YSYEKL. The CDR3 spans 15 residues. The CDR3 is CASSQGSGRGYGYTF. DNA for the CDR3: TGCGCCAGCAGCCAAGGTTCAGGGAGGGGCTATGGCTACACCTTC.